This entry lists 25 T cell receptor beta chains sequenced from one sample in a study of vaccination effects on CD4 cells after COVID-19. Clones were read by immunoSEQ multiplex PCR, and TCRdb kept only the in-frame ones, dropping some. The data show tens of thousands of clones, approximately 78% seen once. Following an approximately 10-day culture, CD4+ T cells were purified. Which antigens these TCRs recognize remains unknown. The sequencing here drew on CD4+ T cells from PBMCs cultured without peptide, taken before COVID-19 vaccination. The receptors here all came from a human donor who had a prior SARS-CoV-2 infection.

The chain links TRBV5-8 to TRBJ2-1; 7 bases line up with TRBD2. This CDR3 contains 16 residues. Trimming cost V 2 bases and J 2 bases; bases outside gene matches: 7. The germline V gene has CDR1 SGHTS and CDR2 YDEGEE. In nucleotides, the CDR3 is TGTGCCAGCAGCTTTCCCGGGGGGTCCACCTACAATGAGCAGTTCTTC. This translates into CASSFPGGSTYNEQFF.

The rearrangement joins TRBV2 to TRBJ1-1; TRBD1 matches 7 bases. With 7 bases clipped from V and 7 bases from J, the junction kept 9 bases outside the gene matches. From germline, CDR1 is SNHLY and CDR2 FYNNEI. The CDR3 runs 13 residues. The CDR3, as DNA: TGTGCCAGCACCGCGGGACAGTTCGGTGAAGCTTTCTTT. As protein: CASTAGQFGEAFF. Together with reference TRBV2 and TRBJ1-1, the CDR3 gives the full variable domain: EPEVTQTPSHQVTQMGQEVILRCVPISNHLYFYWYRQILGQKVEFLVSFYNNEISEKSEIFDDQFSVERPDGSNFTLKIRSTKLEDSAMYFCASTAGQFGEAFFGQGTRLTVV.

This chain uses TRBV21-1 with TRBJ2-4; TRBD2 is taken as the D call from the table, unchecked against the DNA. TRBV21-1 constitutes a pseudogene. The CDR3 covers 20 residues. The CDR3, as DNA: TGTGCCAGCAGCAAAGCGCTTTGGACACTAGCGGGCGAAGCCAAAAACATTCAGTACTTC. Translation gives CASSKALWTLAGEAKNIQYF.

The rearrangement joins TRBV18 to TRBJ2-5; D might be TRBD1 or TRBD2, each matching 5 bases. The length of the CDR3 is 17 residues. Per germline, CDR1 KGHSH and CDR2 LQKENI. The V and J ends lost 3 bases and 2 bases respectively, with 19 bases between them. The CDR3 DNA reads TGTGCCAGCTCACCTTGGGCTCGAAGCGGACAACAAGAGACCCAGTACTTC. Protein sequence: CASSPWARSGQQETQYF.

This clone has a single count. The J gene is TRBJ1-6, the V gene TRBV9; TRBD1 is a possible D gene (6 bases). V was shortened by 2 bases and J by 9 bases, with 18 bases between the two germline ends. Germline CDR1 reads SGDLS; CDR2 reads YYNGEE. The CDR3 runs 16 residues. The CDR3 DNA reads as TGTGCCAGCAGCGTCGGGGGACACATCGCGACTTCACCCCTCCACTTT. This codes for CASSVGGHIATSPLHF.

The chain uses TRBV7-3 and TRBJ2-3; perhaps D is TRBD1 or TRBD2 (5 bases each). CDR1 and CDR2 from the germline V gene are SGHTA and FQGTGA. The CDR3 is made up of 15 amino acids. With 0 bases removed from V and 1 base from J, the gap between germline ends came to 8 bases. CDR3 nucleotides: TGTGCCAGCAGCTTAACTGGGGACGGCACAGATACGCAGTATTTT. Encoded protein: CASSLTGDGTDTQYF. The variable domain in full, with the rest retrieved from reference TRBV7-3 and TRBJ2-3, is GAGVSQTPSNKVTEKGKYVELRCDPISGHTALYWYRQSLGQGPEFLIYFQGTGAADDSGLPNDRFFAVRPEGSVSTLKIQRTERGDSAVYLCASSLTGDGTDTQYFGPGTRLTVL.

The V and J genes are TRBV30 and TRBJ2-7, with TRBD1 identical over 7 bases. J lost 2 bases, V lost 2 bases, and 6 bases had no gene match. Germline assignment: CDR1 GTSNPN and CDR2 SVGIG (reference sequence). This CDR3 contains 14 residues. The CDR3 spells CAWSTGVGTYEQYF. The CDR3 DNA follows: TGTGCCTGGAGTACAGGGGTGGGAACCTACGAGCAGTACTTC.

The DNA of the CDR3 is TGTGCCAGCAGGGGGGGTGACGGGGAGCTGTTTTTT. Translation gives CASRGGDGELFF. The chain couples TRBV9 to TRBJ2-2, with a tentative D call TRBD2 (6 bases). This CDR3 has 12 residues. Germline-derived CDR1 and CDR2 are SGDLS and YYNGEE. V shed 5 bases and J shed 7 bases, with 9 bases lying between them.

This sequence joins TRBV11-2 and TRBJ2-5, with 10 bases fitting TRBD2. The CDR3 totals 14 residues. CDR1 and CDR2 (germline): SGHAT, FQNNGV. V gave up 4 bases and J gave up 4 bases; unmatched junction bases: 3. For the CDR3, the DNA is TGTGCCAGCAGCTGGCGACTAGCGGGAGAGACCCAGTACTTC. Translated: CASSWRLAGETQYF.

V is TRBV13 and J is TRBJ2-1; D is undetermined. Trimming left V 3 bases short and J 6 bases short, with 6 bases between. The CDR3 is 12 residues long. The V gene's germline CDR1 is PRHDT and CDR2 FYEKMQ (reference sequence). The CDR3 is CASSLVLNEQFF. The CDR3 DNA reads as TGTGCCAGCAGCTTGGTCCTCAATGAGCAGTTCTTC.

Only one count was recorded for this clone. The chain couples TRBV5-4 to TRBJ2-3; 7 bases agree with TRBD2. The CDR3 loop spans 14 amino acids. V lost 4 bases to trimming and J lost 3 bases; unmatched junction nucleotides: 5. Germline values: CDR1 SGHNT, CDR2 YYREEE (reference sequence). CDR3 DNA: TGTGCCAGCAGCCCCGGGACTACTACAGATACGCAGTATTTT. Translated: CASSPGTTTDTQYF.

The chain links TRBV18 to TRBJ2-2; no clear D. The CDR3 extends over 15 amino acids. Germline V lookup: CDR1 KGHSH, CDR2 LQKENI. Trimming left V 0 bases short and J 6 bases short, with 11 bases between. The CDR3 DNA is TGTGCCAGCTCACCACCGTCTTTTGAGGCCGGGGAGCTGTTTTTT. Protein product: CASSPPSFEAGELFF.

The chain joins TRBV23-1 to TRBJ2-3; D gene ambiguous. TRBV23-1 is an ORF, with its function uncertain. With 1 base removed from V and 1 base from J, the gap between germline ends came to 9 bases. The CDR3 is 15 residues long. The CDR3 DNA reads TGCGCCAGCAGTCAATATAAGCGACGCACAGATACGCAGTATTTT. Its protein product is CASSQYKRRTDTQYF.

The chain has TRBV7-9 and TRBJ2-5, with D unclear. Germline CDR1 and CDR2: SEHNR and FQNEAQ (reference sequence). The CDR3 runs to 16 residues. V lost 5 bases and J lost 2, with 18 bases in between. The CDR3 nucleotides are TGTGCCAGCAGCGCCTCTTTCAGGAAGGGACAAGAGACCCAGTACTTC. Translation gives CASSASFRKGQETQYF. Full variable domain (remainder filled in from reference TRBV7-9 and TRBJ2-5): DTGVSQNPRHKITKRGQNVTFRCDPISEHNRLYWYRQTLGQGPEFLTYFQNEAQLEKSRLLSDRFSAERPKGSFSTLEIQRTEQGDSAMYLCASSASFRKGQETQYFGPGTRLLVL.

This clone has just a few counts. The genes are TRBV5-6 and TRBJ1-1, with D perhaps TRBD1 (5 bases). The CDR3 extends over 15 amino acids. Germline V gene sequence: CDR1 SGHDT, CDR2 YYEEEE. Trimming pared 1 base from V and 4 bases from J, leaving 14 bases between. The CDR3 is CASSLTGKWITEAFF. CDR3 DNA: TGTGCCAGCAGCTTGACAGGAAAATGGATCACTGAAGCTTTCTTT.

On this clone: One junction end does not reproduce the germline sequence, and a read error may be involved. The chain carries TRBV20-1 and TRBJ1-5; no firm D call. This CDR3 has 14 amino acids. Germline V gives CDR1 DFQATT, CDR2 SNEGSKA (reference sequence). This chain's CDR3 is CNASPVNSNQPQHF. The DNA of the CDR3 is TGCAATGCTAGTCCGGTAAATAGCAATCAGCCCCAGCATTTT.

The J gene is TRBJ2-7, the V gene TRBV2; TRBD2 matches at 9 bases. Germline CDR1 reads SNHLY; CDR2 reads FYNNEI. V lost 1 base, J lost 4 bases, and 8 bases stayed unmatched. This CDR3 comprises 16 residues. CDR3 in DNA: TGTGCCAGCAGTGAAGTTAAAGCGGGAGGTAGTTACGAGCAGTACTTC. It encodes CASSEVKAGGSYEQYF. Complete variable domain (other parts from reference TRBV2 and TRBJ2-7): EPEVTQTPSHQVTQMGQEVILRCVPISNHLYFYWYRQILGQKVEFLVSFYNNEISEKSEIFDDQFSVERPDGSNFTLKIRSTKLEDSAMYFCASSEVKAGGSYEQYFGPGTRLTVT.

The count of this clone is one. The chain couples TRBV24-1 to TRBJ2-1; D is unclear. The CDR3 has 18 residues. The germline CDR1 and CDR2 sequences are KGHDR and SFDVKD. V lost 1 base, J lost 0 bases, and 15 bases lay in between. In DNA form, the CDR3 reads TGTGCCACCAGTGATTTTAACTCGGACGCCAGCTCCTACAATGAGCAGTTCTTC. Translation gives CATSDFNSDASSYNEQFF.

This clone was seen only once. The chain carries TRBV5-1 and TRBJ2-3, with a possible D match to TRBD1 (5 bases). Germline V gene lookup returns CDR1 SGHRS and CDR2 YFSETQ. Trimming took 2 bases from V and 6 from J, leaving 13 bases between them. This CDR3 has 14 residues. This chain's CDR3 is CASSLDPPGDTQYF. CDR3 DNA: TGCGCCAGCAGCTTAGATCCTCCAGGGGATACGCAGTATTTT.

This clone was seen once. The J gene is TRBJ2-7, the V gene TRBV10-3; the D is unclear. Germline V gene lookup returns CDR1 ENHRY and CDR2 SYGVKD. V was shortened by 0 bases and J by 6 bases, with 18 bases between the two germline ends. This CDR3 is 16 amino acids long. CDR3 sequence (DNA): TGTGCCATCAGTGAGTCTCATGCCGCGCAGTCCCGCGAGCAGTACTTC. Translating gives CAISESHAAQSREQYF.

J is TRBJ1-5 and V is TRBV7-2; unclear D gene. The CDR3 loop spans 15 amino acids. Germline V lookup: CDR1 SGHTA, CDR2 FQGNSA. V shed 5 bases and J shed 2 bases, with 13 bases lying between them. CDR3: CASSRFSDGNQPQHF. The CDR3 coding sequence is TGTGCCAGCAGCCGCTTCTCTGACGGCAATCAGCCCCAGCATTTT.

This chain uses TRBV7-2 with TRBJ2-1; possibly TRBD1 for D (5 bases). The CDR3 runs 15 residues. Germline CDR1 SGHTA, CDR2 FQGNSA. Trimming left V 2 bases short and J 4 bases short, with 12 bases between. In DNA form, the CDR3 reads TGTGCCAGCAGCTTATCTGGGGCGGAGTACAATGAGCAGTTCTTC. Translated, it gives CASSLSGAEYNEQFF.

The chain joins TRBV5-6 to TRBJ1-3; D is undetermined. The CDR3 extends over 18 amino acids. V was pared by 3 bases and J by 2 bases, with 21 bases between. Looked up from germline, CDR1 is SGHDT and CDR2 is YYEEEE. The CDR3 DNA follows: TGTGCCAGCAGCTGGACCCAAGGATATCGGCGGCCTGGAAACACCATATATTTT. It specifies CASSWTQGYRRPGNTIYF.

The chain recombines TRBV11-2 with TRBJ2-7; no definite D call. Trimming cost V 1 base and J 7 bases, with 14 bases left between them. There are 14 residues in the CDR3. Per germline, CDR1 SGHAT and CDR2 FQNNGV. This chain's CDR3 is CASSLVESLREQYF. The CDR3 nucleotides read TGTGCCAGCAGCTTAGTGGAGAGCCTCCGTGAGCAGTACTTC.

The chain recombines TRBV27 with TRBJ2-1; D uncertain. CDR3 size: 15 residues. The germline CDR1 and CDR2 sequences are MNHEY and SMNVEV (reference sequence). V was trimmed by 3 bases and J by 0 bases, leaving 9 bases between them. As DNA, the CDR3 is TGTGCCAGCAGTTTTCCGGGTCACTCCTACAATGAGCAGTTCTTC. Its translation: CASSFPGHSYNEQFF.